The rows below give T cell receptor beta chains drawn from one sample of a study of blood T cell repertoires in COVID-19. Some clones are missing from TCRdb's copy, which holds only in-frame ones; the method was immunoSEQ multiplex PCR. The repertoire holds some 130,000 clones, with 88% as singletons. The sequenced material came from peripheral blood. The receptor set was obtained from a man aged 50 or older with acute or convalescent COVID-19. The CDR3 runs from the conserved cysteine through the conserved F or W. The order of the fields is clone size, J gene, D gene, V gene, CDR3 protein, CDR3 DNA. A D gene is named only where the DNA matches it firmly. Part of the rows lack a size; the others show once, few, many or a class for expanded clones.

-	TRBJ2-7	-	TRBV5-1	CASSSGGYSSTYEQYF	TGCGCCAGCAGCTCTGGGGGGTACAGTTCGACCTACGAGCAGTACTTC
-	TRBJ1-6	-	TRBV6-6	CASAVSSYNSPLHF	TGTGCCAGCGCGGTTAGCTCCTATAATTCACCCCTCCACTTT
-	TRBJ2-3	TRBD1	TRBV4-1	CASSQAGGQRFTDTQYF	TGCGCCAGCAGCCAAGCAGGGGGACAAAGATTCACAGATACGCAGTATTTT
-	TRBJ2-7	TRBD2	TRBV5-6	CASSITAGVLNEQYF	TGTGCCAGCAGCATTACAGCGGGAGTGTTGAACGAGCAGTACTTC
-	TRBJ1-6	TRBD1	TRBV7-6	CASSASPRTGGYSYNSPLHF	TGTGCCAGCAGCGCTTCGCCCAGGACAGGGGGATACTCCTATAATTCACCCCTCCACTTT
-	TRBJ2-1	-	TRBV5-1	CASSLAETGGPYNEQFF	TGCGCCAGCAGCTTGGCCGAGACGGGGGGCCCGTACAATGAGCAGTTCTTC
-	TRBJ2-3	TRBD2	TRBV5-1	CASSRSSGGFTDTQYF	TGCGCCAGCAGCCGATCTAGCGGGGGTTTCACAGATACGCAGTATTTT
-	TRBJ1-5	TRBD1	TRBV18	CASSPGQGTNQPQHF	TGTGCCAGCTCACCGGGACAGGGGACCAATCAGCCCCAGCATTTT
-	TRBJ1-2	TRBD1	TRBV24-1	CATSDRPTGDYGYTF	TGTGCCACCAGTGACCGGCCGACAGGGGACTATGGCTACACCTTC
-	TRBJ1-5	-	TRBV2	CASSGGQNRRPQHF	TGTGCCAGCAGTGGCGGACAGAACCGGCGGCCCCAGCATTTT
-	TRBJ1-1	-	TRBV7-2	CASSVDNLNTEAFF	TGTGCCAGCAGCGTGGACAACCTGAACACTGAAGCTTTCTTT
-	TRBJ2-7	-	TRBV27	CASRGLGGRGYEQYF	TGTGCCAGTCGGGGGCTGGGGGGGAGAGGCTACGAGCAGTACTTC
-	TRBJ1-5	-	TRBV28	CASSLWGGQPQHF	TGTGCCAGCAGTTTATGGGGGGGTCAGCCCCAGCATTTT
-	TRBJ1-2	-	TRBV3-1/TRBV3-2	CASSQLSRRGYGYTF	TGTGCCAGCAGCCAACTCAGTAGGAGAGGGTATGGCTACACCTTC
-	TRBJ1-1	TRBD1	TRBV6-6	CASSHSLGQLEAFF	TGTGCCAGCAGTCACTCCTTGGGACAGCTAGAAGCTTTCTTT
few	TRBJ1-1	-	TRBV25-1	CASSDPTGYGTEAFF	TGTGCCAGCAGTGACCCCACAGGGTATGGGACTGAAGCTTTCTTT
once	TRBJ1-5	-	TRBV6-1	CASSEYTSSNQPQHF	TGTGCCAGCAGTGAATACACCAGTAGCAATCAGCCCCAGCATTTT
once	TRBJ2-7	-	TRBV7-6	CASSLDNYAYEQYF	TGTGCCAGCAGCTTAGACAACTACGCCTACGAGCAGTACTTC
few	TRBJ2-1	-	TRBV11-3	CASSLGGLRSYNEQFF	TGTGCCAGCAGCTTGGGCGGGCTTCGATCCTACAATGAGCAGTTCTTC
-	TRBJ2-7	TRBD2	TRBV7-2	CASSLLGGRAPYEQYF	TGTGCCAGCAGCTTATTAGGCGGGAGGGCCCCCTACGAGCAGTACTTC
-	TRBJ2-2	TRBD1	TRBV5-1	CASSLDRENTGELFF	TGCGCCAGCAGCCTCGACAGGGAGAACACCGGGGAGCTGTTTTTT
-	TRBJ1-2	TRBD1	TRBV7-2	CASSQRDRSTF	TGTGCCAGCAGCCAACGGGACAGGTCTACCTTC
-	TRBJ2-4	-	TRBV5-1	CASSPLLAKNIQYF	TGCGCCAGCAGCCCTCTTTTAGCCAAAAACATTCAGTACTTC
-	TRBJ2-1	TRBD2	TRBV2	CASNGGRAMDEQFF	TGTGCCAGCAACGGCGGGAGGGCCATGGATGAGCAGTTCTTC
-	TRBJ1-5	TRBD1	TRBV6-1	CASSAQTGTGNQPQHF	TGTGCCAGCAGTGCCCAGACAGGGACTGGCAATCAGCCCCAGCATTTT
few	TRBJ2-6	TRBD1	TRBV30	CAWFPGQGPGANVLTF	TGTGCCTGGTTCCCGGGACAGGGCCCTGGGGCCAACGTCCTGACTTTC
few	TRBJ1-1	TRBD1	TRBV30	CAWTYDRGEAFF	TGTGCCTGGACCTACGACAGGGGGGAAGCTTTCTTT
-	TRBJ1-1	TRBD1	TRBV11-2	CASSRDSLNTEAFF	TGTGCCAGCAGCCGGGACAGCTTGAACACTGAAGCTTTCTTT
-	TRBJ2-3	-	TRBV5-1	CASAAGDTQYF	TGCGCCAGCGCCGCGGGGGATACGCAGTATTTT